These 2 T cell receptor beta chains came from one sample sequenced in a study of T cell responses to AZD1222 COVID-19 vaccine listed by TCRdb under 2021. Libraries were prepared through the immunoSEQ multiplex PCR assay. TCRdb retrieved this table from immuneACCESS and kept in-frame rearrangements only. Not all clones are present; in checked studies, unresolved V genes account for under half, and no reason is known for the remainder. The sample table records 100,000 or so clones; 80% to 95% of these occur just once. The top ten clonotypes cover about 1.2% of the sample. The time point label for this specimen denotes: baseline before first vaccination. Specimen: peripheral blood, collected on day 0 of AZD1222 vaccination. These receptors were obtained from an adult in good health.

The CDR3 DNA reads as TGTGCCAGCAGTGAAACAGGGAGCTCCTACGAGCAGTACTTC. Residues: CASSETGSSYEQYF. The V call is TRBV2, the J call TRBJ2-7; TRBD1 is a possible D gene (6 bases). V was pared by 2 bases and J by 0 bases, with 8 bases between. The CDR3 extends over 14 amino acids. Germline loops: CDR1 SNHLY, CDR2 FYNNEI.

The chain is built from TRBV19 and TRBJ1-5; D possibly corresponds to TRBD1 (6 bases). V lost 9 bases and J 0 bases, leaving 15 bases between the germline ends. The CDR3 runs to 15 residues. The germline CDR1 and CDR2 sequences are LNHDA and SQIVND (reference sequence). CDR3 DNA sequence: TGTGCCAGCCTCACAGGGCGGCATAGCAATCAGCCCCAGCATTTT. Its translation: CASLTGRHSNQPQHF.